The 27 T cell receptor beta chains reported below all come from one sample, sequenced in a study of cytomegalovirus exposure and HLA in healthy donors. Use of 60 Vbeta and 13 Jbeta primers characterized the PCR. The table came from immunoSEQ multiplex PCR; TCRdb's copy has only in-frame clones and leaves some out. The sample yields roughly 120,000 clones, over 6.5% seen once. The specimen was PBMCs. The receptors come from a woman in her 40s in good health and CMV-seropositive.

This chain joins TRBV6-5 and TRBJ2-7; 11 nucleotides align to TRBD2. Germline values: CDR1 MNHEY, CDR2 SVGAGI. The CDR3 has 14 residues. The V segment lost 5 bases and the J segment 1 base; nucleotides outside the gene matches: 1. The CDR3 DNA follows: TGTGCCAGCAGTATAGCGGGGGGGTCCTACGAGCAGTACTTC. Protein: CASSIAGGSYEQYF.

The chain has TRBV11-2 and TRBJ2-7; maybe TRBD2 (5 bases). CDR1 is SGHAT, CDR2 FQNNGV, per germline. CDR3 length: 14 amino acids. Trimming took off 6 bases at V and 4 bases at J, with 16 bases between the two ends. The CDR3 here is CASRLRATTYEQYF. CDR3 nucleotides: TGTGCCAGCAGACTGAGGGCTACCACGTACGAGCAGTACTTC.

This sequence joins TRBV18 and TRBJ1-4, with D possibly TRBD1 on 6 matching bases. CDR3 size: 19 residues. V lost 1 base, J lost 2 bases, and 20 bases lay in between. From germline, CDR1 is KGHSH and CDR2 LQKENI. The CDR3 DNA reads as TGTGCCAGCTCACCACGGCAAGGACTTGGGGGCTTCACTAATGAAAAACTGTTTTTT. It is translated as CASSPRQGLGGFTNEKLFF.

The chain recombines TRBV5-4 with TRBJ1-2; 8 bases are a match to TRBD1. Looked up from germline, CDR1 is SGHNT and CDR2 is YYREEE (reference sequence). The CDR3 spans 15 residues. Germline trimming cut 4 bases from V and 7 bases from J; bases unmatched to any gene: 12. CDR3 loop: CASSVDRAHGRGYTF. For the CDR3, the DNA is TGTGCCAGCAGCGTGGACAGGGCCCATGGTCGTGGCTACACCTTC.

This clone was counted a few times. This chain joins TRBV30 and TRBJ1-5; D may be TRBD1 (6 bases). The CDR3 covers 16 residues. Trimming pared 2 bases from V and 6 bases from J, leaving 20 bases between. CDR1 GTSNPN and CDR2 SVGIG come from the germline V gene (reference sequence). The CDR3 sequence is CAWSNGGRVNSQPQHF. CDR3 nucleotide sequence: TGTGCCTGGAGTAATGGGGGCAGGGTAAATAGTCAGCCCCAGCATTTT.

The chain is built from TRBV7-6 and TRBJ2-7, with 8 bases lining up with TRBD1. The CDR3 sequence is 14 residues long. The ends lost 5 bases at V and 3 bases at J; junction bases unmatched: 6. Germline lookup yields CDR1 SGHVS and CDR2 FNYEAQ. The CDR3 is CASSPGTGVYEQYF. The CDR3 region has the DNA TGTGCCAGCAGCCCGGGGACAGGAGTCTACGAGCAGTACTTC.

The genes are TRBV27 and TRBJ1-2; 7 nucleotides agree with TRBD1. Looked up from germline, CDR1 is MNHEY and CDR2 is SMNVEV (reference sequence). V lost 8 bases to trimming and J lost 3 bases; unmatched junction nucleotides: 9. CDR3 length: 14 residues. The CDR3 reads CASGPTGTDYGYTF. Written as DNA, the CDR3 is TGTGCCAGCGGCCCCACTGGGACAGACTATGGCTACACCTTC.

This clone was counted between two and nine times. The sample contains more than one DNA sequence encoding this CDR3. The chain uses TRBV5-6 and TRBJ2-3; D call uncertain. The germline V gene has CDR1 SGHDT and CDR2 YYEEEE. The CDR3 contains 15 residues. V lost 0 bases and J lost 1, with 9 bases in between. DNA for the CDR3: TGTGCCAGCAGCTTGGTGGCCGTACGCACAGATACGCAGTATTTT. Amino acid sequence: CASSLVAVRTDTQYF.

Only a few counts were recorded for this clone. In nucleotides, the CDR3 is TGTGCCAGCAGCTCTTCACAGGGGGCAGCCTACGAGCAGTACTTC. Its translation is CASSSSQGAAYEQYF. The chain combines TRBV5-6 with TRBJ2-7; 9 bases agree with TRBD1. V lost 3 bases, J lost 2 bases, and 6 bases stayed unmatched. The CDR3 contains 15 residues. Germline assignment: CDR1 SGHDT and CDR2 YYEEEE.

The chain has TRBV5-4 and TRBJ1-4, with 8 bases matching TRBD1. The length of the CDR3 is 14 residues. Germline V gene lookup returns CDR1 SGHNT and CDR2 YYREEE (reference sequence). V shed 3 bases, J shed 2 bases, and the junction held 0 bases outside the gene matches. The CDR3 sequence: CASSWDRTNEKLFF. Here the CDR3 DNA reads TGTGCCAGCAGCTGGGACAGGACTAATGAAAAACTGTTTTTT. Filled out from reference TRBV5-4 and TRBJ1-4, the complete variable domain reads ETGVTQSPTHLIKTRGQQVTLRCSSQSGHNTVSWYQQALGQGPQFIFQYYREEENGRGNFPPRFSGLQFPNYSSELNVNALELDDSALYLCASSWDRTNEKLFFGSGTQLSVL.

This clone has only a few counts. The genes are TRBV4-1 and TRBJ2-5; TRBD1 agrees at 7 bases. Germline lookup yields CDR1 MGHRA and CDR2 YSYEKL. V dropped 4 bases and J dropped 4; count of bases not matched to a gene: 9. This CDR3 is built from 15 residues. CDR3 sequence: CASSPPTGSSETQYF. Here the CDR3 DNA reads TGCGCCAGCAGCCCCCCGACAGGGTCGTCAGAGACCCAGTACTTC.

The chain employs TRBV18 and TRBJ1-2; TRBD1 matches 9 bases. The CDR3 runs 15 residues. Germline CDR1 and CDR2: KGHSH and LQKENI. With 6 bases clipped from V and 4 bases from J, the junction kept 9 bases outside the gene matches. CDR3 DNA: TGTGCCAGCTCTCGCTCTACGGACAGGGGCTATGGCTACACCTTC. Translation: CASSRSTDRGYGYTF.

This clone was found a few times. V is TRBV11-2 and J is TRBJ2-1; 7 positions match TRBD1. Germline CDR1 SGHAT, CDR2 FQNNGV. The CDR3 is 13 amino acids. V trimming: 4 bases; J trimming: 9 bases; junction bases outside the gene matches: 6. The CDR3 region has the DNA TGTGCCAGCAGCTCGACAGGGAGTTTTGAGCAGTTCTTC. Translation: CASSSTGSFEQFF.

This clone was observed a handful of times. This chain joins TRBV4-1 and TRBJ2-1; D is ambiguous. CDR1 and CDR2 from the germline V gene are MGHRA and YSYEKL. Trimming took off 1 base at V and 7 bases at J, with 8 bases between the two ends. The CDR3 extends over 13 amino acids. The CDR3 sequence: CASSQVARNEQFF. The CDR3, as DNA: TGCGCCAGCAGCCAAGTTGCGAGAAATGAGCAGTTCTTC.

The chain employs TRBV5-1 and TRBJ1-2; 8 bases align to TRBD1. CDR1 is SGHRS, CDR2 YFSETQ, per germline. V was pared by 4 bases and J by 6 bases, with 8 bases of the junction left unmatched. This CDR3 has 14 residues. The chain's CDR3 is CASSVTPGGHGYTF. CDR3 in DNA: TGCGCCAGCAGCGTAACGCCAGGGGGCCATGGCTACACCTTC.

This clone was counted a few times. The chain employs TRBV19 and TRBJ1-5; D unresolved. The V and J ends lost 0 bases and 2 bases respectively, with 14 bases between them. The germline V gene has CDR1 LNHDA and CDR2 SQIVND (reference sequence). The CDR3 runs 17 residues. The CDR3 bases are TGTGCCAGTAGTATAGATCTATCAGGCATGGGCAATCAGCCCCAGCATTTT. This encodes CASSIDLSGMGNQPQHF. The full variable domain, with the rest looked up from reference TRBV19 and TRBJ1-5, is DGGITQSPKYLFRKEGQNVTLSCEQNLNHDAMYWYRQDPGQGLRLIYYSQIVNDFQKGDIAEGYSVSREKKESFPLTVTSAQKNPTAFYLCASSIDLSGMGNQPQHFGDGTRLSIL.

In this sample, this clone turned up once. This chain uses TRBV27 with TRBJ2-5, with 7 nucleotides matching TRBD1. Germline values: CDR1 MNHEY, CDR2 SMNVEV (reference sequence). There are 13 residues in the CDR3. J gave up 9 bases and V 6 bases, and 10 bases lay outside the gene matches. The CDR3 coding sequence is TGTGCCAGCAGCCCCAGACAGGGTGAACCCCAGTACTTC. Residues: CASSPRQGEPQYF.

CDR3: CASSLEVGPYLYGYTF. Here the CDR3 DNA reads TGCGCCAGCAGCTTGGAAGTGGGGCCTTACTTATATGGCTACACCTTC. This sequence joins TRBV5-1 and TRBJ1-2, with D maybe TRBD1 (5 bases). Germline lookup yields CDR1 SGHRS and CDR2 YFSETQ. V gave up 0 bases and J gave up 5 bases, with 17 bases separating them. This CDR3 is 16 amino acids long.

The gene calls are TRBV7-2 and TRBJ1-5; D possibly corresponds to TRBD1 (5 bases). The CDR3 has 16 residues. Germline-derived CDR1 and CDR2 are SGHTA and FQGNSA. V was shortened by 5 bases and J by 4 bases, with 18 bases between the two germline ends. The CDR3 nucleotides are TGTGCCAGCAGCCCCCTCCCCGACAGATCTAATCAGCCCCAGCATTTT. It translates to CASSPLPDRSNQPQHF.

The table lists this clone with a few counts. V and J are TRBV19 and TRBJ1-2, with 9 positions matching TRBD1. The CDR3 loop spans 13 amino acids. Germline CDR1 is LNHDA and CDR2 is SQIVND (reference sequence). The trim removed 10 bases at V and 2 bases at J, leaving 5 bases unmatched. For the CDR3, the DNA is TGTGCCACATATACAGGGGGCAACTATGGCTACACCTTC. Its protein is CATYTGGNYGYTF.

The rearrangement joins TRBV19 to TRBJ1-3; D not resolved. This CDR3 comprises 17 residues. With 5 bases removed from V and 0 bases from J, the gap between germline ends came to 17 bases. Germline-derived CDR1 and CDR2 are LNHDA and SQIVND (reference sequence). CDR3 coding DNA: TGTGCCAGTAGTCCCGGGGATCTTCTAGTCTCTGGAAACACCATATATTTT. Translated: CASSPGDLLVSGNTIYF.

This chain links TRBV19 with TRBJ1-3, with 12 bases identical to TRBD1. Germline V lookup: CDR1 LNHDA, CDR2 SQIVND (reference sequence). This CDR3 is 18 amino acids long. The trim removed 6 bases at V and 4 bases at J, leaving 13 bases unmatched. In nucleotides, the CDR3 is TGTGCCAGTAGACCCCCGGGGGACAGGGGGCGATCCGGAAACACCATATATTTT. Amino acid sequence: CASRPPGDRGRSGNTIYF.

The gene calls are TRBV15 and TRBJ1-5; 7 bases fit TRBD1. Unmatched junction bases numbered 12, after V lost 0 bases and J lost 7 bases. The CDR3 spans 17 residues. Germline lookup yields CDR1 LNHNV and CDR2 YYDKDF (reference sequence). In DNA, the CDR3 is TGTGCCACCAGCAGAGATCTGTCAGGGGGGTGGCGACAGCCCCAGCATTTT. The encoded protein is CATSRDLSGGWRQPQHF.

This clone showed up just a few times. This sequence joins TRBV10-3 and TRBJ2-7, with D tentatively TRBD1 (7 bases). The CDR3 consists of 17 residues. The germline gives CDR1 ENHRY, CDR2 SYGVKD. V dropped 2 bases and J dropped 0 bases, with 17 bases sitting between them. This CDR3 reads CAISEGLEGASSYEQYF. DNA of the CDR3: TGTGCCATCAGTGAGGGGTTGGAGGGGGCGTCCTCCTACGAGCAGTACTTC.

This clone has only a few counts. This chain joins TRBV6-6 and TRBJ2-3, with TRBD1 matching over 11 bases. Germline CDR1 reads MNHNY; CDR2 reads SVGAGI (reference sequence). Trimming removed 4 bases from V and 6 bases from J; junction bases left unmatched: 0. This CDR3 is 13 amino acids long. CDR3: CASSWDRGDTQYF. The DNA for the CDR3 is TGTGCCAGCAGTTGGGACAGGGGGGATACGCAGTATTTT.

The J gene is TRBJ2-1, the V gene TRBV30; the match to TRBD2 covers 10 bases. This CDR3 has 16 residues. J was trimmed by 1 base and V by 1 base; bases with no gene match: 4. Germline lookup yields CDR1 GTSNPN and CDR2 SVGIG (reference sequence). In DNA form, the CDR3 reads TGTGCCTGGAGTGGAAGGACTAGCGGTTCCTACAATGAGCAGTTCTTC. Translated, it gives CAWSGRTSGSYNEQFF.

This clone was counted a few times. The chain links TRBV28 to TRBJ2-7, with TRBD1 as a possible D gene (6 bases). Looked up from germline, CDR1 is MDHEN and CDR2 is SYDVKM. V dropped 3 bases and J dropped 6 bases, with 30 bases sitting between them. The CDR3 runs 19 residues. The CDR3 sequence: CASSLRATRPGQSRSEQYF. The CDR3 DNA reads TGTGCCAGCAGTTTGCGCGCCACCCGACCGGGACAATCACGTTCCGAGCAGTACTTC.